This TCR beta chain was captured by sequencing in a study of T cells in Graves' hyperthyroidism and ophthalmopathy (dated by TCRdb to between 2017 and 2020). For the wider study: Peripheral blood samples were taken at initial diagnosis, before any treatment was given. To identify distinguishing TCR V-J signatures, a discovery cohort of about 100 patients was used, comprising 43 with Graves' ophthalmopathy and approximately 58 with stable Graves' hyperthyroidism. Prospective prediction of ophthalmopathy was tested in an independent validation cohort consisting of about 20 hyperthyroidism patients and over 15 patients who later progressed to ophthalmopathy. For training and testing, the 100 or so patients in the discovery cohort were randomly divided in a 7:3 ratio. In addition, the study compared T-cell repertoires in thyroid tissue and in blood from a handful of Graves' hyperthyroidism patients. After sampling, hyperthyroidism patients received methimazole starting at 30 mg daily, and ophthalmopathy patients received high-dose intravenous methylprednisolone. According to the paper, TCR Vbeta CDR3 sequencing was carried out on about 140 peripheral blood samples, which came from 40 to 45 ophthalmopathy, about 75 hyperthyroidism and roughly 17 progressor patients.

V lost 1 base and J lost 6 bases, and the count of bases not matched to a germline gene is 8. There are 15 amino acids in the CDR3, from cysteine to phenylalanine inclusive. The only DNA kept is the CDR3, 45 bases in frame from the first base. CDR1 and CDR2 are drawn from the germline V gene: MNHNS, SASEGT. Moderately to severely active disease, a Clinical Activity Score of at least 3, a NOSPECS grade of at least 4, and a duration under 3 months were present in ophthalmopathy patients. Any patient with an uncontrolled infection, another autoimmune disease, pregnancy or lactation was excluded. Diagnoses were based on clinical symptoms, serum thyroxine and TRAb, thyroid ultrasound and orbital computed tomography. PBMCs were separated from 8 to 10 ml of fresh peripheral blood using Ficoll-Paque density gradient centrifugation. Trizol reagent was used to extract total RNA, and RNA quality was then checked on an Agilent 2100 Bioanalyzer.

The TCR beta CDR3 regions were amplified from RNA transcripts. A first-round RT-PCR of the TCR CDR3 used the HTBI primer set with the Qiagen OneStep RT-PCR kit. Libraries were constructed in a second round of multiplex PCR, after which size selection and purification were carried out. The libraries were sequenced on an Illumina HiSeq2000 using paired-end 100 bp reads. The original pipeline was this. SOAPnuke was used to process the raw data, removing reads that contained adapters or uncalled bases, had a mean Phred below 15, or lacked an exact match to the constant primer or identifier. COPE v1.2.5 was used to merge high-quality paired reads, and clonotypes were defined as unique nucleotide sequences. MiTCR v1.1 was used to align clonotypes to the IMGT TRBV, TRBD and TRBJ reference segments. The analysis was restricted to V-J combinations with a frequency above 0.0001, which together covered approximately 99% of the repertoires. A TCS score was defined as the ratio of F50 (clonal expansion) to E x V (chaos), with BLOSUM62-based TCRdist applied between CDR3 peptides within each V-J. Welch's t-statistics and random forest reduced roughly 540 V-J features to under 15, which were used in a naive Bayes classifier (R e1071). TCRdb reran the public reads through fastp at Q25 and MiXCR, keeping productive beta chains. Here each entry gathers all rows of one CDR3 protein and keeps the most common genes and DNA. The authors' filters were not applied to this entry. For this sample there are hundreds of thousands of distinct CDR3 sequences; roughly 22% appear just once. About a third of the sample is in the top ten clones.

This clonotype has a count of ten or more. Its antigen has not been determined. Base qualities were left out, and no much larger clone turns up one base away. The research as a whole found: A 13 V-J signature model separated ophthalmopathy from stable hyperthyroidism, with over 85% sensitivity and around 84% specificity in cross-validation and 80%/75% in testing. Most expanded thyroid clonotypes (frequency above 0.001) were also found in blood, which suggests that blood repertoires may mirror thyroid immune responses. No statistical method was used to set the sample size in advance, and investigators knew the group allocation. In validation, the model predicted progression to ophthalmopathy a median of roughly 6.1 months before onset, with about 71% sensitivity and just under 75% specificity.

The sequenced sample consisted of blood. This sequence originates from a woman in her 40s with Graves' ophthalmopathy. The rearrangement combines TRBV6-1 with TRBJ2-5; TRBD1 aligns with 7 central bases. The CDR3 region has the sequence CASSEVLTGMKTQYF. Read as DNA, the sequence is TGTGCCAGCAGTGAAGTGCTGACAGGGATGAAGACCCAGTACTTC.